This T cell receptor (beta chain) was sequenced for a study of blood T cell repertoires in COVID-19. Overall study: The origin of the acute and convalescent COVID-19 samples was the United States, Italy and Spain.

Produced via immunoSEQ multiplex PCR; TCRdb's table is partial and in-frame only. Among about 110,000 clones listed, 82% were seen once. The sample holds a few counts of this clone. CDR3 length: 15 amino acids. Per the germline V gene, CDR1 is SGHVS and CDR2 is FNYEAQ. V shed 1 base and J 8 bases; nucleotides not matched to a gene: 7. This clonotype originated in an older woman with acute or convalescent COVID-19. Material: peripheral blood. The chain has TRBV7-6 and TRBJ2-3; TRBD2 aligns across 9 bases. The CDR3 sequence: CASSLDAGGPGTQYF. The CDR3 coding sequence is TGTGCCAGCAGCTTAGACGCGGGGGGGCCCGGTACGCAGTATTTT. Together with reference TRBV7-6 and TRBJ2-3, the CDR3 gives the full variable domain: GAGVSQSPRYKVTKRGQDVALRCDPISGHVSLYWYRQALGQGPEFLTYFNYEAQQDKSGLPNDRFSAERPEGSISTLTIQRTEQRDSAMYRCASSLDAGGPGTQYFGPGTRLTVL.